The 31 T cell receptor beta chains reported below all come from one sample, sequenced in a study of T cell changes during pregnancy in multiple sclerosis. Only in-frame clones appear in the TCRdb table, and some are missing; sequencing was by immunoSEQ multiplex PCR. This table holds approximately 59,000 clones, around 90% found once. This sample comprised peripheral blood, obtained in the third trimester of pregnancy. The receptors shown here come from a female donor in good health, enrolled as a control in a pregnancy study.

This chain connects TRBV7-2 to TRBJ1-3; possible D gene TRBD1, 6 bases. Germline values: CDR1 SGHTA, CDR2 FQGNSA. This CDR3 is built from 17 residues. The V end was cut by 1 base, the J end by 0 bases, with 13 bases between. The CDR3 DNA sequence: TGTGCCAGCAGCTTAGAAACAGGGTTCAGCTCTGGAAACACCATATATTTT. Translation: CASSLETGFSSGNTIYF.

The chain is built from TRBV6-1 and TRBJ1-5; 7 positions agree with TRBD1. There are 15 residues in the CDR3. Germline V CDR1 and CDR2: MNHNS, SASEGT. V lost 2 bases and J lost 6; bases outside the gene matches: 7. The CDR3 nucleotides are TGTGCCAGCAGTGAAAGGGGACAGTCTGGTCAGCCCCAGCATTTT. Translation: CASSERGQSGQPQHF.

The V and J genes are TRBV7-3 and TRBJ2-2; D ambiguous. Germline assignment: CDR1 SGHTA and CDR2 FQGTGA. Trimming pared 5 bases from V and 1 base from J, leaving 2 bases between. The CDR3 loop spans 12 amino acids. CDR3 amino acids: CASSLNTGELFF. CDR3 coding DNA: TGTGCCAGCAGCCTGAACACCGGGGAGCTGTTTTTT.

V usage is TRBV7-9 and J usage is TRBJ2-3; the D gene is possibly TRBD2 (6 bases). The CDR3 contains 15 residues. The germline V gene encodes CDR1 SEHNR and CDR2 FQNEAQ (reference sequence). Trimming left V 7 bases short and J 1 base short, with 15 bases between. CDR3 coding DNA: TGTGCCAGCATGGGGGGTCGGATAGGCACAGATACGCAGTATTTT. Its protein is CASMGGRIGTDTQYF.

The chain joins TRBV7-3 to TRBJ1-6; TRBD1 matches at 11 bases. Germline V gene lookup returns CDR1 SGHTA and CDR2 FQGTGA. CDR3 length equals 13 residues. V gave up 6 bases and J gave up 9 bases; unmatched junction bases: 1. The CDR3 DNA reads TGTGCCAGCAGGGGACAGGGGGGTTCACCCCTCCACTTT. It yields the protein CASRGQGGSPLHF.

This rearrangement joins TRBV27 to TRBJ2-2; 8 bases fit TRBD1. The germline V gene has CDR1 MNHEY and CDR2 SMNVEV (reference sequence). Losses at the gene ends were 5 bases for V and 1 base for J; bases not matched to a gene: 6. The CDR3 extends over 16 amino acids. The CDR3 DNA reads as TGTGCCAGCAGTCCCACCGGGACAGGGAACACCGGGGAGCTGTTTTTT. Its translation is CASSPTGTGNTGELFF.

V is TRBV5-6 and J is TRBJ2-2; 8 bases match TRBD1. V was clipped by 3 bases and J by 1 base; unmatched bases: 5. The CDR3 sequence is 16 residues long. CDR1 and CDR2 from the germline V gene are SGHDT and YYEEEE. The CDR3 spells CASSSTGTGNTGELFF. The DNA of the CDR3 is TGTGCCAGCAGCTCGACCGGGACAGGGAACACCGGGGAGCTGTTTTTT.

V is TRBV7-2 and J is TRBJ1-6; D is unresolved. The germline V and J ends were trimmed by 2 bases and 8 bases, with 13 bases remaining between them. The CDR3 is 15 residues long. Germline values: CDR1 SGHTA, CDR2 FQGNSA. The CDR3, as DNA: TGTGCCAGCAGCTTAAAGGGAGGGTTCGATTCACCCCTCCACTTT. Translated, it gives CASSLKGGFDSPLHF. Variable domain in full (rest from reference TRBV7-2 and TRBJ1-6): GAGVSQSPSNKVTEKGKDVELRCDPISGHTALYWYRQSLGQGLEFLIYFQGNSAPDKSGLPSDRFSAERTGGSVSTLTIQRTQQEDSAVYLCASSLKGGFDSPLHFGNGTRLTVT.

V gene TRBV4-2 combines with J gene TRBJ1-2; D unclear. Germline-derived CDR1 and CDR2 are LGHNA and YNFKEQ. Trimming left V 4 bases short and J 8 bases short, with 8 bases between. The CDR3 covers 11 residues. As DNA, the CDR3 is TGTGCCAGCAGCCTATACGGGGGCTACACCTTC. Encoded protein: CASSLYGGYTF.

This clone showed up just once. This sequence joins TRBV28 and TRBJ1-2; 8 bases map to TRBD1. V lost 5 bases, J lost 4 bases, and 6 bases stayed unmatched. The CDR3 runs to 14 residues. Germline-derived CDR1 and CDR2 are MDHEN and SYDVKM. In DNA form, the CDR3 reads TGTGCCAGCAGTCTCAGGGGGCTGAGCTATGGCTACACCTTC. Protein: CASSLRGLSYGYTF.

CDR3 sequence reads: CASGYGQYYGYTF. The DNA for the CDR3 is TGTGCTAGTGGATACGGACAGTACTATGGCTACACCTTC. The chain combines TRBV12-5 with TRBJ1-2, with D perhaps matching TRBD1 (6 bases). Germline CDR1 reads LGHNT; CDR2 reads FRNRAP. V was clipped by 6 bases and J by 3 bases, with 11 bases between them. The CDR3 contains 13 residues.

This clone is a singleton in its sample. The V call is TRBV30, the J call TRBJ2-1; 14 positions agree with TRBD2. This CDR3 comprises 15 residues. V shed 2 bases and J 12 bases; nucleotides not matched to a gene: 9. Germline CDR1 and CDR2: GTSNPN and SVGIG (reference sequence). CDR3 sequence reads: CAWSTGTSGGGGQFF. CDR3 sequence (DNA): TGTGCCTGGAGTACCGGGACTAGCGGGGGCGGGGGGCAGTTCTTC.

This clone has only one observation. This sequence joins TRBV30 and TRBJ2-7; 8 bases fit TRBD1. Germline CDR1 is GTSNPN and CDR2 is SVGIG (reference sequence). Trimming cost V 8 bases and J 2 bases; bases outside gene matches: 11. This CDR3 has 14 amino acids. The CDR3 spells CAATGAGGTYEQYF. The CDR3 DNA reads TGTGCCGCCACGGGGGCAGGGGGCACCTACGAGCAGTACTTC.

This chain connects TRBV28 to TRBJ2-1, with 9 positions matching TRBD1. Per the germline V gene, CDR1 is MDHEN and CDR2 is SYDVKM. V trimming: 7 bases; J trimming: 2 bases; junction bases outside the gene matches: 9. The CDR3 covers 16 residues. The CDR3 reads CASTATGTGTYNEQFF. The CDR3 DNA reads as TGTGCCAGCACGGCAACCGGGACAGGGACCTACAATGAGCAGTTCTTC.

The chain employs TRBV11-2 and TRBJ2-3; 9 bases map to TRBD2. The CDR3 extends over 14 amino acids. Germline values: CDR1 SGHAT, CDR2 FQNNGV. V gave up 9 bases and J gave up 4 bases; unmatched junction bases: 8. This CDR3 is CASVNAGGADTQYF. In DNA form, the CDR3 reads TGTGCCAGTGTTAATGCGGGGGGGGCAGATACGCAGTATTTT.

CDR3 sequence: CASSLERGRYGYTF. The CDR3 nucleotides read TGTGCCAGCAGCTTGGAACGGGGTCGCTATGGCTACACCTTC. The chain joins TRBV5-6 to TRBJ1-2; no clear D. Germline-derived CDR1 and CDR2 are SGHDT and YYEEEE. The CDR3 extends over 14 amino acids. Deletions cut 0 bases from V and 4 bases from J, with 10 bases between.

The V gene is TRBV7-6, the J gene TRBJ2-5; no definite D call. CDR3 size: 14 residues. Per the germline V gene, CDR1 is SGHVS and CDR2 is FNYEAQ. V shed 1 base and J shed 5 bases, with 11 bases lying between them. DNA of the CDR3: TGTGCCAGCAGCTTAGGCGGCAGTACGGAGACCCAGTACTTC. Translating gives CASSLGGSTETQYF.

The chain has TRBV4-2 and TRBJ1-2; 8 positions match TRBD1. CDR1 and CDR2 (germline): LGHNA, YNFKEQ. This CDR3 region has 16 residues. V lost 4 bases, J lost 4 bases, and 11 bases stayed unmatched. DNA of the CDR3: TGTGCCAGCAGCCTCATACTGACAGGGGACGGCTATGGCTACACCTTC. Amino acids: CASSLILTGDGYGYTF.

In the case of this clone: This CDR3 is also generated by other DNA sequences in the sample. This sequence joins TRBV7-2 and TRBJ2-6; D possibly corresponds to TRBD2 (5 bases). The CDR3 is made up of 15 amino acids. V lost 4 bases to trimming and J lost 1 base, with 8 bases between them. Germline assignment: CDR1 SGHTA and CDR2 FQGNSA. The CDR3 DNA sequence: TGTGCCAGCAGCTCTGGCGGGTCTGGGGCCAACGTCCTGACTTTC. This encodes CASSSGGSGANVLTF.

The DNA for the CDR3 is TGTGCCAGCAGCCTACTAGGATCCTACAATGAGCAGTTCTTC. It is translated as CASSLLGSYNEQFF. The chain uses TRBV5-4 and TRBJ2-1, with D perhaps matching TRBD2 (5 bases). This CDR3 spans 14 amino acids. The V and J ends lost 4 bases and 1 base respectively, with 9 bases between them. Germline CDR1 is SGHNT and CDR2 is YYREEE (reference sequence).

This rearrangement joins TRBV28 to TRBJ1-2, with 10 bases that match TRBD1. The CDR3 spans 16 residues. The V gene end was trimmed by 6 bases and the J gene end by 7 bases; junction bases not matched to a gene: 14. Germline CDR1 MDHEN, CDR2 SYDVKM. Here the CDR3 DNA reads TGTGCCAGCAGCAACCTCCGGGACAGGGGTTCTAGTGGCTACACCTTC. It codes for CASSNLRDRGSSGYTF.

The J gene is TRBJ1-5, the V gene TRBV18; 9 positions agree with TRBD1. There are 14 residues in the CDR3. Unmatched junction bases numbered 9, after V lost 6 bases and J lost 9 bases. Germline V CDR1 and CDR2: KGHSH, LQKENI. CDR3 loop: CASSQTGGEPPQHF. In DNA form, the CDR3 reads TGTGCCAGCTCGCAGACAGGGGGGGAGCCGCCCCAGCATTTT.

The chain couples TRBV7-2 to TRBJ2-7; the match to TRBD1 covers 7 bases. Germline V gives CDR1 SGHTA, CDR2 FQGNSA. V gave up 5 bases and J gave up 4 bases; unmatched junction bases: 8. The CDR3 length is 14 residues. CDR3 protein: CASSARGRGYEQYF. DNA for the CDR3: TGTGCCAGCAGCGCTAGGGGGCGCGGGTACGAGCAGTACTTC.

The chain links TRBV5-4 to TRBJ2-2, with TRBD1 matching over 9 bases. CDR1 and CDR2 (germline): SGHNT, YYREEE (reference sequence). The length of the CDR3 is 15 residues. Trimming at V came to 2 bases and at J to 5 bases, leaving 4 bases not matched to a gene. The DNA for the CDR3 is TGTGCCAGCAGCTTTGGGACAGGGTGGACCGGGGAGCTGTTTTTT. This sequence encodes CASSFGTGWTGELFF.

The CDR3 reads CASSQGTHKQNTEAFF. The CDR3 DNA is TGCGCCAGCAGCCAAGGAACCCATAAGCAGAACACTGAAGCTTTCTTT. The V and J genes are TRBV4-3 and TRBJ1-1; D is ambiguous. CDR1 is LGHNA and CDR2 is YSLEER in the germline V gene. Trimming removed 1 base from V and 1 base from J, with 13 bases in between. The CDR3 spans 16 residues.

In this sample, this clone turned up once. The chain is built from TRBV9 and TRBJ2-5; 10 nucleotides match TRBD1. The germline V gene encodes CDR1 SGDLS and CDR2 YYNGEE. This CDR3 comprises 15 residues. V dropped 0 bases and J dropped 2; count of bases not matched to a gene: 1. The CDR3: CASSVADRGQETQYF. CDR3 bases: TGTGCCAGCAGCGTAGCGGACAGGGGGCAAGAGACCCAGTACTTC. The full variable domain, its missing parts supplied by reference TRBV9 and TRBJ2-5, is DSGVTQTPKHLITATGQRVTLRCSPRSGDLSVYWYQQSLDQGLQFLIQYYNGEERAKGNILERFSAQQFPDLHSELNLSSLELGDSALYFCASSVADRGQETQYFGPGTRLLVL.

Ten or more counts support this clone. CDR3 residues: CASSVGLAGTDTQYF. The CDR3 nucleotides read TGTGCCAGCAGCGTAGGACTAGCGGGGACGGATACGCAGTATTTT. The rearrangement uses TRBV9 and TRBJ2-3, with 11 bases identical to TRBD2. CDR3 length: 15 residues. From germline, CDR1 is SGDLS and CDR2 YYNGEE. Trimming took 0 bases from V and 6 from J; bases not matched to a gene: 3.

This clone was observed once. The chain carries TRBV9 and TRBJ2-3; no reliable D call. CDR3 length: 15 amino acids. The V and J ends lost 0 bases and 3 bases respectively, with 11 bases between them. Germline values: CDR1 SGDLS, CDR2 YYNGEE. CDR3 sequence reads: CASSVAAFGTDTQYF. The CDR3 nucleotides are TGTGCCAGCAGCGTAGCGGCTTTCGGGACAGATACGCAGTATTTT.

V gene TRBV18 combines with J gene TRBJ2-2; possibly TRBD2 for D (5 bases). The CDR3 covers 15 residues. Trimming took off 6 bases at V and 5 bases at J, with 16 bases between the two ends. The germline gives CDR1 KGHSH, CDR2 LQKENI. The chain's CDR3 is CASSSPGSRTGELFF. The CDR3 nucleotides are TGTGCCAGCTCGTCCCCGGGGTCTCGGACCGGGGAGCTGTTTTTT.

The chain is built from TRBV6-4 and TRBJ1-5; 7 bases map to TRBD1. The CDR3 totals 15 residues. The V segment lost 6 bases and the J segment 1 base; nucleotides outside the gene matches: 6. CDR1 and CDR2 (germline): MRHNA, SNTAGT. CDR3 protein: CASRETGDSNQPQHF. The CDR3 DNA is TGTGCCAGCAGGGAAACAGGGGACAGCAATCAGCCCCAGCATTTT.

This clone was counted a single time. This chain links TRBV5-1 with TRBJ2-3; TRBD1 aligns across 10 bases. V was clipped by 0 bases and J by 3 bases; unmatched bases: 1. Germline CDR1 is SGHRS and CDR2 is YFSETQ. There are 15 residues in the CDR3. CDR3 protein: CASSLGDRGTDTQYF. The CDR3 DNA sequence: TGCGCCAGCAGCTTGGGGGACAGGGGAACAGATACGCAGTATTTT. The entire variable domain, with the rest obtained from reference TRBV5-1 and TRBJ2-3, is as follows: KAGVTQTPRYLIKTRGQQVTLSCSPISGHRSVSWYQQTPGQGLQFLFEYFSETQRNKGNFPGRFSGRQFSNSRSEMNVSTLELGDSALYLCASSLGDRGTDTQYFGPGTRLTVL.